The 13 T cell receptor beta chains in this list originate from one sample, sequenced in a study of blood T cell repertoires in COVID-19. TCRdb's copy holds only in-frame clones and misses some; the assay was immunoSEQ multiplex PCR. The table records about 70,000 clones, roughly four fifths of them present only once. The sample consisted of peripheral blood. The receptors stem from an elderly woman with acute or convalescent COVID-19.

The gene calls are TRBV3-1 (or the pseudogene TRBV3-2) and TRBJ2-5; D gene ambiguous. CDR1 and CDR2 from the germline V gene are LGHDT and YNNKEL (reference sequence). The CDR3 consists of 13 residues. The germline V and J ends were trimmed by 3 bases and 5 bases, with 10 bases remaining between them. The DNA for the CDR3 is TGTGCCAGCAGCCAGAACGAAGCGGAGACCCAGTACTTC. Protein sequence: CASSQNEAETQYF.

The chain couples TRBV5-4 to TRBJ2-5, with a weak D call TRBD2 (5 bases). Trimming took 0 bases from V and 4 from J, leaving 13 bases between them. The CDR3 is 15 residues long. The V gene's germline CDR1 is SGHNT and CDR2 YYREEE (reference sequence). Here the CDR3 DNA reads TGTGCCAGCAGCTTGGGACCGGCTCGGGGAGAGACCCAGTACTTC. Protein product: CASSLGPARGETQYF.

The rearrangement uses TRBV18 and TRBJ1-1; 7 nucleotides align to TRBD1. The CDR3 runs 16 residues. Germline assignment: CDR1 KGHSH and CDR2 LQKENI. V lost 6 bases to trimming and J lost 2 bases; unmatched junction nucleotides: 12. DNA of the CDR3: TGTGCCAGCTCCCTAAGACAGGGAGGTTTTAACACTGAAGCTTTCTTT. It encodes CASSLRQGGFNTEAFF.

The CDR3 sequence is CASSLTASSYEQYF. The CDR3 DNA reads TGTGCCAGCAGCCTGACTGCTAGCTCCTACGAGCAGTACTTC. The V call is TRBV7-3, the J call TRBJ2-7; D call uncertain. With 5 bases removed from V and 0 bases from J, the gap between germline ends came to 11 bases. The CDR3 covers 14 residues. Germline CDR1 and CDR2: SGHTA and FQGTGA. Based on the CDR3 plus reference TRBV7-3 and TRBJ2-7, the full variable domain is GAGVSQTPSNKVTEKGKYVELRCDPISGHTALYWYRQSLGQGPEFLIYFQGTGAADDSGLPNDRFFAVRPEGSVSTLKIQRTERGDSAVYLCASSLTASSYEQYFGPGTRLTVT.

The genes are TRBV2 and TRBJ2-5; D may be TRBD2 (7 bases). The length of the CDR3 is 15 residues. CDR1 and CDR2 from the germline V gene are SNHLY and FYNNEI. With 5 bases removed from V and 4 bases from J, the gap between germline ends came to 17 bases. DNA of the CDR3: TGTGCCAGCAGTACACTAGAGGGGGGGGGAGAGACCCAGTACTTC. Encoded protein: CASSTLEGGGETQYF.

Points on this clone: The same CDR3 also results from other DNA sequences found in this sample. The rearrangement links TRBV27 to TRBJ1-2; 9 positions match TRBD1. This CDR3 has 14 residues. Germline-derived CDR1 and CDR2 are MNHEY and SMNVEV (reference sequence). V was clipped by 0 bases and J by 4 bases; unmatched bases: 0. The CDR3 region is CASSLSGQGYGYTF. DNA of the CDR3: TGTGCCAGCAGTTTATCGGGACAGGGCTATGGCTACACCTTC.

This rearrangement joins TRBV27 to TRBJ1-4; 9 positions agree with TRBD1. V dropped 8 bases and J dropped 5; count of bases not matched to a gene: 6. Germline CDR1 MNHEY, CDR2 SMNVEV (reference sequence). The CDR3 totals 14 residues. CDR3 bases: TGTGCCAGCGCAAAACAGGGGGCAAATGAAAAACTGTTTTTT. Amino acid sequence: CASAKQGANEKLFF.

The rearrangement joins TRBV6-1 to TRBJ1-2; D possibly corresponds to TRBD1 (5 bases). V was clipped by 1 base and J by 8 bases, with 11 bases between them. The germline V gene encodes CDR1 MNHNS and CDR2 SASEGT. The CDR3 runs to 13 residues. The CDR3 DNA is TGTGCCAGCAGTGAAGAAAGGGGTGGAGGCTACACCTTC. Protein: CASSEERGGGYTF.

V usage is TRBV7-9 and J usage is TRBJ2-1; TRBD2 aligns across 7 bases. Germline CDR1 SEHNR, CDR2 FQNEAQ (reference sequence). This CDR3 is built from 16 residues. J gave up 7 bases and V 5 bases, and 14 bases lay outside the gene matches. The CDR3 here is CASSRWATLAANEQFF. CDR3 nucleotides: TGTGCCAGCAGCCGGTGGGCCACTCTAGCGGCTAATGAGCAGTTCTTC.

This chain connects TRBV5-1 to TRBJ1-4; no clear D. This CDR3 has 13 residues. The germline V gene has CDR1 SGHRS and CDR2 YFSETQ. V lost 4 bases to trimming and J lost 3 bases, with 7 bases between them. In DNA, the CDR3 is TGCGCCAGCAGCCTTCTAGCTAATGAAAAACTGTTTTTT. Protein: CASSLLANEKLFF.

DNA for the CDR3: TGTGCCAGCAGCGCCGACCTCCGGGACAGGAGAGGCTACACCTTC. Translated, it gives CASSADLRDRRGYTF. V is TRBV12-1 and J is TRBJ1-2; the table's D call, TRBD1, was not checked against the DNA. TRBV12-1 is recorded as a pseudogene. The CDR3 runs 15 residues.

The chain joins TRBV10-2 to TRBJ1-1, with 9 bases matching TRBD1. The CDR3 is made up of 14 amino acids. J gave up 4 bases and V 0 bases, and 0 bases lay outside the gene matches. Germline CDR1 WSHSY, CDR2 SAAADI. The CDR3 here is CASSESDRGTEAFF. CDR3 nucleotide sequence: TGCGCCAGCAGTGAGTCGGACAGGGGCACTGAAGCTTTCTTT.

The gene calls are TRBV3-1 (or the pseudogene TRBV3-2) and TRBJ1-3; TRBD1 matches at 12 bases. The V gene's germline CDR1 is LGHDT and CDR2 YNNKEL (reference sequence). The length of the CDR3 is 16 residues. The J segment lost 4 bases and the V segment lost 2 bases, leaving 3 bases of the junction unmatched. CDR3 bases: TGTGCCAGCAGCCAAAGGGGACAGGGGGCAGGAAACACCATATATTTT. Its protein is CASSQRGQGAGNTIYF.